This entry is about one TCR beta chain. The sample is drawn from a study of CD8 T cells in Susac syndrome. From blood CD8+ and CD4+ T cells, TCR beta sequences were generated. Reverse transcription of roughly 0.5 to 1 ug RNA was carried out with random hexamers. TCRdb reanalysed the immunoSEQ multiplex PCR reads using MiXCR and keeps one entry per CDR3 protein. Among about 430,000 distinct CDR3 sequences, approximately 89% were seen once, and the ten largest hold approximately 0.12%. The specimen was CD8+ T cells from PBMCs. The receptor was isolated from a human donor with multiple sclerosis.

The DNA of the CDR3 is TGTGCCAGCAGTCTTTTCAGGGGGGTTAACTATGGCTACACCTTC. Protein: CASSLFRGVNYGYTF. The chain is built from TRBV12-3 or TRBV12-4 and TRBJ1-2; 7 positions agree with TRBD1. V was clipped by 5 bases and J by 1 base; unmatched bases: 7. This CDR3 is built from 15 residues.